The rows below give T cell receptor beta chains drawn from one sample of a study of post-analysis software for immune sequencing data. Each CDR3 protein is one row after TCRdb ran MiXCR on the PCR reads. The sample lists some 800,000 distinct CDR3 sequences, approximately 44% seen once, with over 4.5% in the top ten. Sequenced input: blood. The receptors were sampled from a girl aged 10 to 17 with multiple sclerosis. The CDR3 runs from the conserved cysteine through the conserved F or W. Fields, in order: V gene, J gene, clone size, D gene, CDR3 length, CDR3 protein, CDR3 DNA. A D gene is named only where the DNA matches it firmly. Not all rows give a size; the values are once, few, many and, for expanded clones, a class.

TRBV4-3	TRBJ2-1	.	TRBD2	16	CASSQGGSGRAKEQFF	TGCGCCAGCAGCCAAGGGGGCAGCGGGAGGGCTAAGGAGCAGTTCTTC
TRBV10-1	TRBJ2-1	.	TRBD1	16	CASSGDRGRAYNEQFF	TGCGCCAGCAGTGGGGACAGGGGAAGGGCCTACAATGAGCAGTTCTTC
TRBV12-3/TRBV12-4	TRBJ1-6	.	TRBD1	15	CASSPDRAGYSPLHF	TGTGCCAGCAGCCCTGACAGGGCAGGCTATTCACCCCTCCACTTT
TRBV15	TRBJ2-7	few	.	13	CATSRQTGHEQYF	TGTGCCACCAGCAGACAAACAGGGCACGAGCAGTACTTC
TRBV6-6	TRBJ2-1	.	.	14	CASSFPGGAGEQFF	TGTGCCAGCAGTTTCCCAGGGGGGGCGGGTGAGCAGTTCTTC
TRBV7-2	TRBJ2-5	few	.	15	CASSLMGRGQETQYF	TGTGCCAGCAGCTTAATGGGACGGGGGCAAGAGACCCAGTACTTC
TRBV12-3/TRBV12-4	TRBJ1-5	few	.	12	CASRQGTQPQHF	TGTGCCAGCAGACAGGGTACTCAGCCCCAGCATTTT
TRBV5-6	TRBJ2-1	.	.	14	CASSARGGGNEQFF	TGTGCCAGCAGCGCGAGGGGTGGCGGAAATGAGCAGTTCTTC
TRBV4-2	TRBJ2-1	.	.	14	CASSQVLAAAEQFF	TGTGCCAGCAGCCAAGTACTCGCGGCGGCTGAGCAGTTCTTC
TRBV30	TRBJ2-3	.	.	14	CAWSVRARTDTQYF	TGTGCCTGGAGTGTAAGGGCTCGCACAGATACGCAGTATTTT
TRBV7-2	TRBJ2-1	.	TRBD2	13	CASSPRTSSEQFF	TGTGCCAGCAGCCCACGGACTAGTTCTGAGCAGTTCTTC
TRBV12-3/TRBV12-4	TRBJ1-5	.	TRBD1	16	CASSFLGTGGDQPQHF	TGTGCCAGCAGTTTCCTAGGGACAGGGGGGGATCAGCCCCAGCATTTT
TRBV29-1	TRBJ2-7	.	.	12	CSVGQDAYEQYF	TGCAGCGTTGGACAGGATGCCTACGAGCAGTACTTC